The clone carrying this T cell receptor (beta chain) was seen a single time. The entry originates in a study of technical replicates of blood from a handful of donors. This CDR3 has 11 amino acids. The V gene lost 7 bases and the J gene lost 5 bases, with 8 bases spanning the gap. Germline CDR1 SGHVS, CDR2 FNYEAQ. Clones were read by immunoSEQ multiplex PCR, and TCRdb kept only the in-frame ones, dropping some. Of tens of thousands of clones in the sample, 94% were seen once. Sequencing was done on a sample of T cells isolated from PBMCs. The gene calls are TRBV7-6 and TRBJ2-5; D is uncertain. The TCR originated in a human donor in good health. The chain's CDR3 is CASTSGETQYF. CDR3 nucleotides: TGTGCCAGCACCTCCGGGGAGACCCAGTACTTC.